The rows below give T cell receptor beta chains drawn from one sample of a study of identical twins. TCRdb used MiXCR to reprocess the 5' RACE reads, holding one entry per CDR3 protein. The table has over 550,000 distinct CDR3 sequences, less than 9% seen once. The same data also went into a second study, on yellow fever vaccine responses in identical twins.

The source material was PBMCs. Source of these receptors: a woman under 30 in good health. CDR3s include the opening cysteine and the closing phenylalanine or tryptophan. D genes are given only for firm matches. Expanded clones are given a class, and other clones once, few, many or no size at all.

j_gene	d_gene	v_gene	abundance	CDR3nt	CDR3aa
TRBJ1-1	.	TRBV7-9	.	TGTGCCAGCAGCTTGAACCGTGGGGCTTTCTTT	CASSLNRGAFF
TRBJ2-7	TRBD2	TRBV5-1	few	TGCGCCAGCAGCTTGGGAGGACTAGCGGGCGGTCAGCAAGGTGAGCAGTACTTC	CASSLGGLAGGQQGEQYF
TRBJ2-1	TRBD1	TRBV6-5	few	TGTGCCAGCAGTTACTCGGGACAGGGGGCAAGTGAGCAGTTCTTC	CASSYSGQGASEQFF
TRBJ2-3	.	TRBV5-1	few	TGCGCCAGCAGCTGGGACGGAACAGATACGCAGTATTTT	CASSWDGTDTQYF
TRBJ2-1	TRBD2	TRBV12-3/TRBV12-4	.	TGTGCCTGCAGCCTGACTAGCGGGGGGCCGCGCTCCTACAATGAGCAGTTCTTC	CACSLTSGGPRSYNEQFF
TRBJ2-7	.	TRBV6-2/TRBV6-3	few	TGTGCCAGCAGGGGATTAGGGGGAGCGTCCTACGAGCAGTACTTC	CASRGLGGASYEQYF
TRBJ2-1	TRBD2	TRBV20-1	many	TGCAGTGCTCCGGGAGGGAGCTCCTACAATGAGCAGTTCTTC	CSAPGGSSYNEQFF
TRBJ2-1	.	TRBV12-3/TRBV12-4	many	TGTGCCAGCAGTTCCCGGTCTATGGGGCAGCGGCAGTTCTTC	CASSSRSMGQRQFF
TRBJ1-6	.	TRBV12-3/TRBV12-4	many	TGTGCCAGCAGATATTCAGGGTATTCACCCCTCCACTTT	CASRYSGYSPLHF
TRBJ1-4	.	TRBV10-1	few	TGCGCCAGCAGTGGACAGGCAACTAATGAAAAACTGTTTTTT	CASSGQATNEKLFF
TRBJ2-5	.	TRBV4-1	many	TGCGCCAGCAGCTACCGAGTCCGCGGGACCCAAGAGACCCAGTACTTC	CASSYRVRGTQETQYF
TRBJ2-1	.	TRBV29-1	many	TGCAGCGTGGACCCAGGGGCATTAAACAATGAGCAGTTCTTC	CSVDPGALNNEQFF
TRBJ2-3	TRBD2	TRBV20-1	.	TGCAGTGCTAGAGATGGGACTAGCGGGGGGCCTCGCACAGATACGCAGTATTTT	CSARDGTSGGPRTDTQYF
TRBJ2-3	TRBD1	TRBV29-1	few	TGCAGCGTTGTTTCCGGGACAGAGAATCCAGATACGCAGTATTTT	CSVVSGTENPDTQYF
TRBJ1-5	.	TRBV20-1	.	TGCAGTGCTACCAGACCCGGCCAGCCCCAGCATTTT	CSATRPGQPQHF
TRBJ2-3	.	TRBV24-1	few	TGTGCCACCAGTGATCCGGTCGTACGACATACGCAGTATTTT	CATSDPVVRHTQYF
TRBJ2-3	.	TRBV10-3	.	TGTGCCACCACCCAGACAGCGAGCACAGATACGCAGTATTTT	CATTQTASTDTQYF
TRBJ2-7	.	TRBV7-9	.	TGTGCCAGCAGCCCCGGCCCGAGGTTAAACGAGCAGTACTTC	CASSPGPRLNEQYF
TRBJ2-3	.	TRBV5-5	few	TGTGCCAGCAACCAAGACAGGTACAGCACAGATACGCAGTATTTT	CASNQDRYSTDTQYF
TRBJ2-3	.	TRBV6-1	few	TGTGCCAGCAGGGAGACCGGGACTCTCTACACAGATACGCAGTATTTT	CASRETGTLYTDTQYF
TRBJ2-5	.	TRBV18	.	TGTGCCAGCTCACCGGGAGTGGGGCAGACCCAGTACTTC	CASSPGVGQTQYF
TRBJ2-5	.	TRBV20-1	few	TGCAGTGCTCCCCTCCAGACATGGTACAGGTCGACCCAGTACTTC	CSAPLQTWYRSTQYF
TRBJ1-6	.	TRBV3-1	few	TGTGCCAGCAGCCAAGAGTACGGGAGCTCCTATAATTCACCCCTCCACTTT	CASSQEYGSSYNSPLHF
TRBJ2-2	.	TRBV20-1	.	TGCAGTGCTAGTTCTGCCCCGAACACCGGGGAGCTGTTTTTT	CSASSAPNTGELFF
TRBJ2-1	TRBD1	TRBV20-1	.	TGCAGTGCCGCAGGGGGCTACAATGAGCAGTTCTTC	CSAAGGYNEQFF
TRBJ1-1	.	TRBV29-1	few	TGCAGCGTCAAACTACAGGGTTCTCCCCGGGGGGCAAACACTGAAGCTTTCTTT	CSVKLQGSPRGANTEAFF
TRBJ2-1	TRBD1	TRBV5-1	.	TGCGCCAGCAGCTTGGGTACAGGGGGAGGTGAGCAGTTCTTC	CASSLGTGGGEQFF